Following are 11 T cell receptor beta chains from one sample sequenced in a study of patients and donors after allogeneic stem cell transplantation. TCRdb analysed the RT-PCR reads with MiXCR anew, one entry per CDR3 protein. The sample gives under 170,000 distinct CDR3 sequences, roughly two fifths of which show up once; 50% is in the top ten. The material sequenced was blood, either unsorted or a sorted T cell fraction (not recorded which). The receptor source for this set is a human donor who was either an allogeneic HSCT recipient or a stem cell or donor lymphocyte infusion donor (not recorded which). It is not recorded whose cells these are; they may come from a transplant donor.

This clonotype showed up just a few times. The CDR3 DNA follows: TGTGCCAGCACCCCGGATCAAGAGACCCAGTACTTC. This gives the protein CASTPDQETQYF. The chain employs TRBV12-3 or TRBV12-4 and TRBJ2-5; D is ambiguous. V lost 7 bases and J 2 bases, leaving 8 bases between the germline ends. The CDR3 loop spans 12 amino acids.

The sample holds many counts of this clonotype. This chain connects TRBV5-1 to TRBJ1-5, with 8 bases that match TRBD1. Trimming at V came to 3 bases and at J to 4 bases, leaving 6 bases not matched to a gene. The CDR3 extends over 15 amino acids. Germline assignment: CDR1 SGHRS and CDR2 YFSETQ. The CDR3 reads CASSWGTGGNQPQHF. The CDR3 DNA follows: TGCGCCAGCAGCTGGGGGACAGGAGGGAATCAGCCCCAGCATTTT.

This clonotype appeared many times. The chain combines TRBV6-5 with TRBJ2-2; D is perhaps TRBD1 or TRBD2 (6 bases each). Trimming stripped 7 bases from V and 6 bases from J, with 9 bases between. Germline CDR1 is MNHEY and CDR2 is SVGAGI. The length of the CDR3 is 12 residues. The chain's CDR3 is CASNRGAGELFF. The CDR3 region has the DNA TGTGCCAGCAATAGGGGGGCCGGGGAGCTGTTTTTT.

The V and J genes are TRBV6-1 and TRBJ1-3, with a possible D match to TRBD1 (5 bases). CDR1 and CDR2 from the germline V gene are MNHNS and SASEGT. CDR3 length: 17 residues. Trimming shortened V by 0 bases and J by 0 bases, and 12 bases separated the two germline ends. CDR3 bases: TGTGCCAGCAGTGAAGCAGTCTGGGGCCACTCTGGAAACACCATATATTTT. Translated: CASSEAVWGHSGNTIYF.

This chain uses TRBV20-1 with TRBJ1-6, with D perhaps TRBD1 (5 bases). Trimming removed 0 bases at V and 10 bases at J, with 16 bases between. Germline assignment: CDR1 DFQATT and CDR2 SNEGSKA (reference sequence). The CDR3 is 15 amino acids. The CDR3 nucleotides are TGCAGTGCTAGAGAGCTCGCAGGGTTTGGGTCACCCCTCCACTTT. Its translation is CSARELAGFGSPLHF.

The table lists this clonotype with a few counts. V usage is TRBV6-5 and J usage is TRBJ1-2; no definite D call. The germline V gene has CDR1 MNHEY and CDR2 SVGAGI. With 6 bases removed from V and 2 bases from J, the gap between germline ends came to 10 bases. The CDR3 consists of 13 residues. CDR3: CASSPRPNYGYTF. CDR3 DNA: TGTGCCAGCAGCCCCAGGCCAAACTATGGCTACACCTTC.

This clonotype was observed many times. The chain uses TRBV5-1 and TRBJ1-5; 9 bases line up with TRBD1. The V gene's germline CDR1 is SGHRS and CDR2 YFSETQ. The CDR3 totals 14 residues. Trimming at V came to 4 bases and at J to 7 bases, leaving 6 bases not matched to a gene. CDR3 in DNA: TGCGCCAGCAGCCTTTACAGGGGGCGACAGCCCCAGCATTTT. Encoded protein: CASSLYRGRQPQHF.

The DNA of the CDR3 is TGTGCCAGCAGTACCACGGGGGAGGAAAAACTGTTTTTT. Encoded protein: CASSTTGEEKLFF. The J gene is TRBJ1-4, the V gene TRBV12-3 or TRBV12-4; possible D gene TRBD1, 5 bases. The CDR3 spans 13 residues. V lost 5 bases and J 8 bases, leaving 12 bases between the germline ends.

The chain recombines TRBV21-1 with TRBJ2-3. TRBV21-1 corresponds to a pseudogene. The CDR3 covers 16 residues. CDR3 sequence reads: CASSKDSQHCTDTQYF. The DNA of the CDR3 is TGTGCCAGCAGCAAAGATAGCCAGCACTGCACAGATACGCAGTATTTT.

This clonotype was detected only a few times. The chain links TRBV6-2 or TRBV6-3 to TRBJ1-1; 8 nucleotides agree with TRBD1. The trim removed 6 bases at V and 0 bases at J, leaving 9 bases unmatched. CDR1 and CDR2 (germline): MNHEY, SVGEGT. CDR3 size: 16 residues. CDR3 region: CASSRRGQGLNTEAFF. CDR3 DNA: TGTGCCAGCAGCAGGCGAGGACAGGGCCTGAACACTGAAGCTTTCTTT.

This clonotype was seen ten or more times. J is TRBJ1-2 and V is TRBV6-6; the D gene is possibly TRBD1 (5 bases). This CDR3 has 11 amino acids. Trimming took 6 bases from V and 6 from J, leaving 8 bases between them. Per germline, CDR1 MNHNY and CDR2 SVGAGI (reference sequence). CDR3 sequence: CASSLRDGYTF. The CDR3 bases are TGTGCCAGCAGCCTCAGGGATGGCTACACCTTC.